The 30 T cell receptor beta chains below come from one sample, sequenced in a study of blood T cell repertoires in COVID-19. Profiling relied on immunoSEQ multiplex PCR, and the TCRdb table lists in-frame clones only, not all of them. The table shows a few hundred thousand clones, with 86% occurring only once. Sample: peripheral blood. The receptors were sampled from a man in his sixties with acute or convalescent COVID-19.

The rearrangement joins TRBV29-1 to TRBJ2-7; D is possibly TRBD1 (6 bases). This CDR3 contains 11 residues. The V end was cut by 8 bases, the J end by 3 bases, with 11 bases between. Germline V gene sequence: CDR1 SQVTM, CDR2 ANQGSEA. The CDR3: CSSRDNYEQYF. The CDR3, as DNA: TGCAGCTCCCGGGACAACTACGAGCAGTACTTC.

The CDR3: CASSPRDSSGNTIYF. The CDR3 nucleotides read TGTGCCAGTAGCCCCCGGGACAGCTCTGGAAACACCATATATTTT. The chain links TRBV19 to TRBJ1-3, with 7 bases identical to TRBD1. V shed 6 bases and J 0 bases; nucleotides not matched to a gene: 5. The CDR3 contains 15 residues. The germline V gene encodes CDR1 LNHDA and CDR2 SQIVND (reference sequence).

The CDR3 DNA follows: TGTGCCAGCAGCCCCCAGGCTAGCGGGAGCCCGGAGACCCAGTACTTC. Its protein is CASSPQASGSPETQYF. This chain uses TRBV3-1 (or the pseudogene TRBV3-2) with TRBJ2-5; TRBD2 agrees at 10 bases. This CDR3 comprises 16 residues. Germline V gene data show CDR1 as LGHDT and CDR2 as YNNKEL (reference sequence). The J segment lost 5 bases and the V segment lost 4 bases, leaving 10 bases of the junction unmatched.

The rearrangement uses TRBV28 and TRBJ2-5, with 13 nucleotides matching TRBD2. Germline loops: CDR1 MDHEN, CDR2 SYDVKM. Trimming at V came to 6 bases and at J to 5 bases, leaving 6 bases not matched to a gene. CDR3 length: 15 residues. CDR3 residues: CASSRTSGSAETQYF. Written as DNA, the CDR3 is TGTGCCAGCAGCAGGACTAGCGGGAGTGCCGAGACCCAGTACTTC.

The CDR3 loop reads CATSVGTGALFGTGELFF. Here the CDR3 DNA reads TGTGCCACCAGTGTTGGGACAGGGGCGCTTTTTGGCACCGGGGAGCTGTTTTTT. This rearrangement joins TRBV24-1 to TRBJ2-2, with 10 positions matching TRBD1. Germline values: CDR1 KGHDR, CDR2 SFDVKD. V lost 5 bases to trimming and J lost 4 bases; unmatched junction nucleotides: 12. The CDR3 contains 18 residues.

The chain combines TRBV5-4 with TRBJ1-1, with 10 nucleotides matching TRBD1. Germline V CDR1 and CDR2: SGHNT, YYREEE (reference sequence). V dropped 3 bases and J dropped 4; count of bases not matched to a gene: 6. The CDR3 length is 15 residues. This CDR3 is CASSWDRGKGTEAFF. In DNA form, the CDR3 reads TGTGCCAGCAGCTGGGACAGGGGTAAGGGCACTGAAGCTTTCTTT.

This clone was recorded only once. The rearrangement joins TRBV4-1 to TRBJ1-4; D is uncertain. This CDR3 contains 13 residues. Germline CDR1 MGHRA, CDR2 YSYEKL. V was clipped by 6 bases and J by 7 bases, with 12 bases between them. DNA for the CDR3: TGCGCCAGCAGGCCCAGCGCGGTTGAAAAACTGTTTTTT. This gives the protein CASRPSAVEKLFF.

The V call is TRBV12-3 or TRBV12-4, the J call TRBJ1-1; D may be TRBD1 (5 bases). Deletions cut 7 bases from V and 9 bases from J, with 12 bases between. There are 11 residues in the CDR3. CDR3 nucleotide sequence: TGTGCCAGCACCGGGGGAGCCCAAGCTTTCTTT. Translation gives CASTGGAQAFF.

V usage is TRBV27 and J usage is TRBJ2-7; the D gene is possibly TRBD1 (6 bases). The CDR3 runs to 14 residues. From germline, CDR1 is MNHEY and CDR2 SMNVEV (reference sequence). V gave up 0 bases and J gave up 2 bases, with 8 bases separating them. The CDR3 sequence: CASSLSGQPYEQYF. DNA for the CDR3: TGTGCCAGCAGTTTATCTGGACAGCCCTACGAGCAGTACTTC.

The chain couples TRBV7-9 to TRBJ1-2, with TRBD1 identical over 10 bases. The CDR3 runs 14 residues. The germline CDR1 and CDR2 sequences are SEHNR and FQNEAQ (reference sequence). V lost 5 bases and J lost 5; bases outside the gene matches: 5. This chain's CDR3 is CASSPGTGVYGYTF. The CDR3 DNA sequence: TGTGCCAGCAGCCCCGGGACAGGGGTATATGGCTACACCTTC.

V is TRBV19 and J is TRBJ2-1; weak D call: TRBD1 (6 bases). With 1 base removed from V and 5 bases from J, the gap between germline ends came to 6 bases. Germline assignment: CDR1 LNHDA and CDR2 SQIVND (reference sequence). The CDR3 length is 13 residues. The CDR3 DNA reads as TGTGCCAGTAGTATAGGGACAGACAATGAGCAGTTCTTC. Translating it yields CASSIGTDNEQFF.

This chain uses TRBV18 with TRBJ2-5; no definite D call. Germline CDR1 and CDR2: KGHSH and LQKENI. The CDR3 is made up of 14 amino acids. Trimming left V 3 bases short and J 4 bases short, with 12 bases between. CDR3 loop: CASSPPIIRETQYF. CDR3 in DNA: TGTGCCAGCTCACCGCCAATTATCAGAGAGACCCAGTACTTC.

CDR3 sequence reads: CASSIQGATEAFF. The CDR3 nucleotides are TGTGCCAGCAGCATACAGGGGGCCACTGAAGCTTTCTTT. The chain uses TRBV6-6 and TRBJ1-1, with 9 bases fitting TRBD1. The CDR3 extends over 13 amino acids. The junction had 3 bases not matched to a gene; V was cut back by 6 bases and J by 4 bases. The germline V gene encodes CDR1 MNHNY and CDR2 SVGAGI (reference sequence).

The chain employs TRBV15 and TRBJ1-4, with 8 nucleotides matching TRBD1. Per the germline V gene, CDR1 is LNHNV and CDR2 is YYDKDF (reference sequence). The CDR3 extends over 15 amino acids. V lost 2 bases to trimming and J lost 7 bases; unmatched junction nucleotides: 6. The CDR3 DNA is TGTGCCACCAGCAGAAACAGGGGGGTAGGTGAAAAACTGTTTTTT. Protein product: CATSRNRGVGEKLFF.

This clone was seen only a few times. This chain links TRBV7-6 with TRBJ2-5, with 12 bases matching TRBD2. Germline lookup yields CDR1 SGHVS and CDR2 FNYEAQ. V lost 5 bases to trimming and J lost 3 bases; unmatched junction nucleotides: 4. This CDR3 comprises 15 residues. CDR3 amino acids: CASSERTSGKETQYF. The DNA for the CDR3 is TGTGCCAGCAGCGAAAGGACTAGCGGGAAAGAGACCCAGTACTTC. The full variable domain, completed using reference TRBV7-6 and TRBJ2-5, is GAGVSQSPRYKVTKRGQDVALRCDPISGHVSLYWYRQALGQGPEFLTYFNYEAQQDKSGLPNDRFSAERPEGSISTLTIQRTEQRDSAMYRCASSERTSGKETQYFGPGTRLLVL.

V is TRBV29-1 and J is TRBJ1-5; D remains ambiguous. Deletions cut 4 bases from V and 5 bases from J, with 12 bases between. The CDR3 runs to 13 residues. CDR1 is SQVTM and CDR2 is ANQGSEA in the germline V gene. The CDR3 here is CSVAAGLDQPQHF. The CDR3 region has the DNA TGCAGCGTTGCCGCGGGTTTGGATCAGCCCCAGCATTTT.

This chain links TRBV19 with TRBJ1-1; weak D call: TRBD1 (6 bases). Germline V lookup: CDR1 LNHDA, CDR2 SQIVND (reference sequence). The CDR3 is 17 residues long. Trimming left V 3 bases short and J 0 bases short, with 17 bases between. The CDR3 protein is CASSIPPTGIMNTEAFF. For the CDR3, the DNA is TGTGCCAGTAGTATCCCCCCAACAGGGATTATGAACACTGAAGCTTTCTTT.

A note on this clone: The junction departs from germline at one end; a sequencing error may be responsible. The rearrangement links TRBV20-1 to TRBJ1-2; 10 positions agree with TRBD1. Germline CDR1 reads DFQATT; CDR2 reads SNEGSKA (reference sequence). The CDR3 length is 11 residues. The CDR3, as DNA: TGCAGTGCTAGATTCCGGACAGGGGGTCTCTTC. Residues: CSARFRTGGLF.

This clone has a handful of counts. The CDR3 reads CASSYLEMVSREVDYGYTF. For the CDR3, the DNA is TGTGCCAGCAGTTATCTTGAGATGGTAAGTAGGGAGGTAGACTATGGCTACACCTTC. The chain recombines TRBV6-2 or TRBV6-3 with TRBJ1-2; D is ambiguous. Per germline, CDR1 MNHEY and CDR2 SVGEGT. Trimming pared 3 bases from V and 3 bases from J, leaving 26 bases between. The CDR3 extends over 19 amino acids.

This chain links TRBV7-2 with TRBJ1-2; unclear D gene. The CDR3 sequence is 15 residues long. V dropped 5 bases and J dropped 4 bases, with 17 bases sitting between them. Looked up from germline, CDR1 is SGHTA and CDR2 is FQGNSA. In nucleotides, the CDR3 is TGTGCCAGCAGCCAAAATGCCCAAAGCCCCTATGGCTACACCTTC. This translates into CASSQNAQSPYGYTF.

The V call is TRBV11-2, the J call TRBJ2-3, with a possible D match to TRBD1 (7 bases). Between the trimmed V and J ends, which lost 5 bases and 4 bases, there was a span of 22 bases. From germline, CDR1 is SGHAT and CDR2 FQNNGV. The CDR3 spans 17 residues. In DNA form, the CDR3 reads TGTGCCAGCAGCCAACAGGGGAACCGGGAGTCTGCAGATACGCAGTATTTT. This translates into CASSQQGNRESADTQYF.

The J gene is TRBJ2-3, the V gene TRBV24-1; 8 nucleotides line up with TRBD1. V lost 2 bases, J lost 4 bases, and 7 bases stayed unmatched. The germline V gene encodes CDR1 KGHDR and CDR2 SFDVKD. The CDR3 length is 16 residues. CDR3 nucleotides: TGTGCCACCAGTGATTCGGACAGGGATATGTCAGATACGCAGTATTTT. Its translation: CATSDSDRDMSDTQYF.

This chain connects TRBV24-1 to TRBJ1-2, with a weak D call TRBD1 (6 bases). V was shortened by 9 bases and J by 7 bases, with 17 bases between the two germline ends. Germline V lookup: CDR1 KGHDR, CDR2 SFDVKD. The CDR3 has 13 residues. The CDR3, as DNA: TGTGCCACCCGGGTGGGGGCAACGGGTGGCTACACCTTC. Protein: CATRVGATGGYTF.

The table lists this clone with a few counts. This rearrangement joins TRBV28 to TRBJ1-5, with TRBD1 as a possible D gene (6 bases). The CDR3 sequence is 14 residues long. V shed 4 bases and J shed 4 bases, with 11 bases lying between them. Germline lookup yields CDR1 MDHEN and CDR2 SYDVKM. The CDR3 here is CASSSGGANQPQHF. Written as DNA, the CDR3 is TGTGCCAGCAGTTCGGGGGGGGCTAATCAGCCCCAGCATTTT.

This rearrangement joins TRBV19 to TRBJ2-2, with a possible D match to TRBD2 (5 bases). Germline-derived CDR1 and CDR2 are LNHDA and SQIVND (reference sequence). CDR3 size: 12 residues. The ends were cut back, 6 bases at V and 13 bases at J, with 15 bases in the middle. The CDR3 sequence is CASSTRVDGLFF. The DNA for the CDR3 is TGTGCCAGTAGCACTAGGGTCGACGGGCTGTTTTTT.

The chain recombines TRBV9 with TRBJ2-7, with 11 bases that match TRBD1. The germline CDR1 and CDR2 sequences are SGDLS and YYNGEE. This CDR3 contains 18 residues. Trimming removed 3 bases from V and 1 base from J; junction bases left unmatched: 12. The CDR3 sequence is CASSGSGTGGTFSYEQYF. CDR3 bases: TGTGCCAGCAGCGGAAGCGGGACAGGGGGTACCTTTTCCTACGAGCAGTACTTC.

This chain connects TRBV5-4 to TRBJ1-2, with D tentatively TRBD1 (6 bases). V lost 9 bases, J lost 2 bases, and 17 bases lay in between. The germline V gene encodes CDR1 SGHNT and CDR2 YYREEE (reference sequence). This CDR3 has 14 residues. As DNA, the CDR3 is TGTGCCACCTTCGGTATTACAGGGAACTATGGCTACACCTTC. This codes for CATFGITGNYGYTF.

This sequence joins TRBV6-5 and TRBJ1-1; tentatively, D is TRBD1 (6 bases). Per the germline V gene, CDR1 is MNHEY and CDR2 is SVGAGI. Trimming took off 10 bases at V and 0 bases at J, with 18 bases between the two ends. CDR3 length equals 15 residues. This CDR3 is CATLTEQGLNTEAFF. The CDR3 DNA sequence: TGTGCCACCCTTACCGAGCAGGGGCTGAACACTGAAGCTTTCTTT.

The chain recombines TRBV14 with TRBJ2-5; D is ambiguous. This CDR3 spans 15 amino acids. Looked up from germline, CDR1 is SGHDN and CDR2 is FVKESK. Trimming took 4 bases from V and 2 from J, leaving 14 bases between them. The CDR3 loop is CASSPTFGRQETQYF. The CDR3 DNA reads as TGTGCCAGCAGCCCCACTTTCGGCAGGCAAGAGACCCAGTACTTC.

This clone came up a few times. The CDR3 DNA sequence: TGTGCCAGTAGTGAACGGACAAGTCGAGATGAAAAACTGTTTTTT. Encoded protein: CASSERTSRDEKLFF. This chain uses TRBV19 with TRBJ1-4, with a weak D call TRBD1 (5 bases). In germline, CDR1 is LNHDA, CDR2 SQIVND (reference sequence). The CDR3 totals 15 residues. The V end was cut by 5 bases, the J end by 6 bases, with 16 bases between.